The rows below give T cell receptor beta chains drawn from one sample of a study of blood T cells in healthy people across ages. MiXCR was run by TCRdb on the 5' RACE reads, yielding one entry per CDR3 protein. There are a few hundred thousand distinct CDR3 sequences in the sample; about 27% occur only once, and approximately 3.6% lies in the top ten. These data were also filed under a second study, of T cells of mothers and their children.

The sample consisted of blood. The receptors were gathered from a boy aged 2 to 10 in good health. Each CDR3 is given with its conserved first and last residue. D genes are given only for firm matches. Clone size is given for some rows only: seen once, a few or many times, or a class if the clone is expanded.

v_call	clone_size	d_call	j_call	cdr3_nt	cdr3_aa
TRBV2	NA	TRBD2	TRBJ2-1	TGTGCCAGCAGGGGCCCGGGGACTAGCTGGAGTGAGCAGTTCTTC	CASRGPGTSWSEQFF
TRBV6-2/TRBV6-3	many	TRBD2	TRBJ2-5	TGTGCCAGCAGTTACCGTAGCGGGGAGGCTGAGACCCAGTACTTC	CASSYRSGEAETQYF
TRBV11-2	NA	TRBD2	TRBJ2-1	TGTGCCAGCAGTAGGACTAGCGGTAACATCTACAATGAGCAGTTCTTC	CASSRTSGNIYNEQFF
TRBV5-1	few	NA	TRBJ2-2	TGCGCCGGGGGACCCGTGGACACCGGGGAGCTGTTTTTT	CAGGPVDTGELFF
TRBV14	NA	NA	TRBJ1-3	TGTGCCAGCAGCCAAGGGACGTACTCTGGAAACACCATATATTTT	CASSQGTYSGNTIYF
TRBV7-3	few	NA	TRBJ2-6	TGTGCCAAGCTAAAAGGGGGCTCTGGGGCCAACGTCCTGACTTTC	CAKLKGGSGANVLTF
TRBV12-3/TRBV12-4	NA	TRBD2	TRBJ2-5	TGTGCCAGCAGTTTATTTCGGTTGGGCCTAGCGGGGACGGAGGAGACCCAGTACTTC	CASSLFRLGLAGTEETQYF
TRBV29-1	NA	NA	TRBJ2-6	TGCAGCGTTGAAGAAGTAGCCCCTCCTAGGGTCTCTGGGGCCAACGTCCTGACTTTC	CSVEEVAPPRVSGANVLTF
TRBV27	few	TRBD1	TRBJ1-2	TGTGCCAGCAGATCCGGGACAGGGCCCTATGGCTACACCTTC	CASRSGTGPYGYTF
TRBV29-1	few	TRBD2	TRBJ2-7	TGCAGCGTTGTCCTAGCGGGCTTCTACGAGCAGTACTTC	CSVVLAGFYEQYF
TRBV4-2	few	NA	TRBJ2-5	TGTGCCAGCAGCCAAGAAAGCGTTTACGAGACCCAGTACTTC	CASSQESVYETQYF
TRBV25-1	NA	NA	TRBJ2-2	TGTGCCGGCAGTGGAGGAATAACGGTCGGGGAGCTGTTTTTT	CAGSGGITVGELFF
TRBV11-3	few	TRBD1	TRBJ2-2	TGTGCCAGCAGCTCAGACAGGGGTCCGCCGAACACCGGGGAGCTGTTTTTT	CASSSDRGPPNTGELFF
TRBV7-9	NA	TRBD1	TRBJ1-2	TGTTCCAGCAGCTTTGCTGGGACAGGGGATGGCTACACCTTC	CSSSFAGTGDGYTF
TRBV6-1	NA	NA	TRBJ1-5	TGTGCCAGCAGATCAAATCAGCCCCAGCATTTT	CASRSNQPQHF
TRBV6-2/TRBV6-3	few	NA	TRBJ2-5	TGTGCCAGCACAGAGGGCTTGAACCAAGAGACCCAGTACTTC	CASTEGLNQETQYF
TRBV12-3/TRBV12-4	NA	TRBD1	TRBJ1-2	TGTGCCAGCAGTTTTAACGACAGGGGGCCCGGTGGCTACACCTTC	CASSFNDRGPGGYTF
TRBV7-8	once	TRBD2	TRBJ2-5	TGTGCCAGCAGCTTAGCTGGGCTAGCGGGGTGGATGGGGACCCAGTACTTC	CASSLAGLAGWMGTQYF
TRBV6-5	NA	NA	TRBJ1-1	TGTGCCAGCAGTACGGGTAGCACTGAAGCTTTCTTT	CASSTGSTEAFF
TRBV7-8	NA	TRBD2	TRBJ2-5	TGTGCCAGCAGCCACGGGACTAGCGGGGGCCTTAGCGTGACCCAGTACTTC	CASSHGTSGGLSVTQYF
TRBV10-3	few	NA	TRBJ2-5	TGTGCCATCAGTGAGTCGGGGCTGCGGGAGACCCAGTACTTC	CAISESGLRETQYF
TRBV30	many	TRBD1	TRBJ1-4	TGTGCCTGGGGGGCCCTGGGACAGCCTGAAAAACTGTTTTTT	CAWGALGQPEKLFF
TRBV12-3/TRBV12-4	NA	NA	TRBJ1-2	TGTGCCAGCAGTTTATTTTTTTTGAAGAGATCGAACCGGAAGAGTGGCTACACCTTC	CASSLFFLKRSNRKSGYTF
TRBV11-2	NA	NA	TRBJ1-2	TGTGCCAGCAGCTCCTCACGATACTATGGCTACACCTTC	CASSSSRYYGYTF
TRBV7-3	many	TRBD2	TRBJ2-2	TGTGCCAGCAGCCCCGGCCGAAGCGGGGGTGACATCGGGGAGCTGTTTTTT	CASSPGRSGGDIGELFF
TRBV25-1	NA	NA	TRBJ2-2	TGTGCCAGCAGGGACACGGGGGCCCTCGGGGAGCTGTTTTTT	CASRDTGALGELFF
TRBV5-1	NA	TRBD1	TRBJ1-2	TGCGCCAGCATCCTGGACCCGGGACAGGGGGCCTATGGCTACACCTTC	CASILDPGQGAYGYTF
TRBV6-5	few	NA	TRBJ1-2	TGTGCCAGCAGTTACTCGAATCCCTTCGAGCTGCGCTATGGCTACACCTTC	CASSYSNPFELRYGYTF
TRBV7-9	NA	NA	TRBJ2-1	TGTGCCAGCAGCTTAGGAGGGCTTACTAGCCGCGATGAGCAGTTCTTC	CASSLGGLTSRDEQFF
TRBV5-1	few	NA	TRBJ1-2	TGCGCCAGCAGCCCCCTCTCCTCCGATCACTATGGCTACACCTTC	CASSPLSSDHYGYTF
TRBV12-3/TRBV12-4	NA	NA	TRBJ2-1	TGTGCCAGCAGTTTCGCGGGACAATCCTACAATGAGCAGTTCTTC	CASSFAGQSYNEQFF
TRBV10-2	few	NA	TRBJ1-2	TGCGCCAGCAGGGGTCGAGGCTATGGCTACACCTTC	CASRGRGYGYTF
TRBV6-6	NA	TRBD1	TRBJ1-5	TGTGCCAGCAAAACAGGGGGCGGGGGCAATCAGCCCCAGCATTTT	CASKTGGGGNQPQHF
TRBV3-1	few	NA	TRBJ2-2	TGTGCCAGCAGCCAATTGACAGGGAACACCGGGGAGCTGTTTTTT	CASSQLTGNTGELFF
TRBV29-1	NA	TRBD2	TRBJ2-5	TGCAGCGTTGCTGCGGGAGGGCCGGGGGTCCAAGAGACCCAGTACTTC	CSVAAGGPGVQETQYF
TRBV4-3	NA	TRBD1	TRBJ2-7	TGCGCCAGCAGCCACTACAGGGGATCGGACGAGCAGTACTTC	CASSHYRGSDEQYF
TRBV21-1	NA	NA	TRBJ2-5	TGTGCCAGCAGCCATGGGGAGCAGGGGGGGCAAGAGACCCAGTACTTC	CASSHGEQGGQETQYF
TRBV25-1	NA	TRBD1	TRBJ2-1	TGTGCCAGCAGTGTCGTCGGACAGGGGGCCGATGGTGAGCAGTTCTTC	CASSVVGQGADGEQFF
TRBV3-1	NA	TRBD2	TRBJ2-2	TGTGCCAGCAGCCAAGTAGCGGGGTTTCCCGGCACCGGGGAGCTGTTTTTT	CASSQVAGFPGTGELFF
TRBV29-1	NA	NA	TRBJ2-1	TGCAGCGTTGAGGGACAAGGGCGGGCCAGCTCCTACAATGAGCAGTTCTTC	CSVEGQGRASSYNEQFF
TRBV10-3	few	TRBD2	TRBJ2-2	TGTGCCATCAGTGGTCTGCGGGAGGGCCTCGGCGGGGAGCTGTTTTTT	CAISGLREGLGGELFF
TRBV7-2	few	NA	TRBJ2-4	TGTGCCAGCAGCTTAGGTCTGAACATTCAGTACTTC	CASSLGLNIQYF
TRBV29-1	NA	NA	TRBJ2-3	TGCAGCGTGGAAGACCTCACAGATACGCAGTATTTT	CSVEDLTDTQYF
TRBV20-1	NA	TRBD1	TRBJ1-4	TGCAGTGCTTTTAGCTCTGGGACAGGGGGCGAAAAACTGTTTTTT	CSAFSSGTGGEKLFF
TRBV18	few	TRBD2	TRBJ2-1	TGTGCCAGCTCTCCGACTAGCGGTCAGACACGTGAGCAGTTCTTC	CASSPTSGQTREQFF
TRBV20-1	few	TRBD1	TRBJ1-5	TGCAGTGCCACCTCAGGGGGCGCACAGCCCCAGCATTTT	CSATSGGAQPQHF
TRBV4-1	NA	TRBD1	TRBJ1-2	TGCGCCAGCAGCCAAGGGACAGGGACCCATGGCTACACCTTC	CASSQGTGTHGYTF
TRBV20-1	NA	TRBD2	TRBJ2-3	TGCAGTGCGGAACCGGGACTAGCGGGGCTGAGCACAGATACGCAGTATTTT	CSAEPGLAGLSTDTQYF
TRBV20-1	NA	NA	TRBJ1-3	TGCAGTGCTAGAGTGACGGCCGGAAACACCATATATTTT	CSARVTAGNTIYF
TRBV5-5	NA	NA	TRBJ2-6	TGTGCCAGCAGCCTCTTCCTGGGCAGAAGCTCTGGGGCCAACGTCCTGACTTTC	CASSLFLGRSSGANVLTF
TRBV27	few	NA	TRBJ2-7	TGTGCCAGCAGTCCCTCCACCGGGACGGTAGGTGGCGAGCAGTACTTC	CASSPSTGTVGGEQYF
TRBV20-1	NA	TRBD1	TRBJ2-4	TGCAGTGCTAGAGATTGGGGGACAGCCAAAAACATTCAGGACTTC	CSARDWGTAKNIQDF
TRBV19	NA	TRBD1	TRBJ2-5	TGTGCCAGTAGTCTGGGACAGTGGGAAGAGACCCAGTACTTC	CASSLGQWEETQYF